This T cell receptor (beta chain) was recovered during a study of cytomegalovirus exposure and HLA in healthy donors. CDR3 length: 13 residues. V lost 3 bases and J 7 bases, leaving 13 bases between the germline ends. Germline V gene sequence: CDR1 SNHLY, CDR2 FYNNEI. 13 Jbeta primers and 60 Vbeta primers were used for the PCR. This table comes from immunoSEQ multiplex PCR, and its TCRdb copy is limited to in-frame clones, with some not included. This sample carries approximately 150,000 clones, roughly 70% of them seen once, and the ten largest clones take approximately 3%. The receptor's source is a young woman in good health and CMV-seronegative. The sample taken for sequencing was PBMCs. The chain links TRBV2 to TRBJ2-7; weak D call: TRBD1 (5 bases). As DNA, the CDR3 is TGTGCCAGCAGTGATTATGGGGCCATGGAGCAGTACTTC. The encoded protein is CASSDYGAMEQYF. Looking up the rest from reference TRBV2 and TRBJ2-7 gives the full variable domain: EPEVTQTPSHQVTQMGQEVILRCVPISNHLYFYWYRQILGQKVEFLVSFYNNEISEKSEIFDDQFSVERPDGSNFTLKIRSTKLEDSAMYFCASSDYGAMEQYFGPGTRLTVT.